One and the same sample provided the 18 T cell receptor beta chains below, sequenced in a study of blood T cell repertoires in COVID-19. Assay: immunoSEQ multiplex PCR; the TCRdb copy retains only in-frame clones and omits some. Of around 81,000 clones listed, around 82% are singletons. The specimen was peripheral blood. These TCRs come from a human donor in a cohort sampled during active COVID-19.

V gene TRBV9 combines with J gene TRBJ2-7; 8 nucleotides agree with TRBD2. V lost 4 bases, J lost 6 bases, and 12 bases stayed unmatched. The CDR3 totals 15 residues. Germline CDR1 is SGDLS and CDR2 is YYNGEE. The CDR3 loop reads CASSPYERGPFEQYF. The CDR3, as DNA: TGTGCCAGCAGCCCCTATGAGCGGGGGCCCTTCGAGCAGTACTTC.

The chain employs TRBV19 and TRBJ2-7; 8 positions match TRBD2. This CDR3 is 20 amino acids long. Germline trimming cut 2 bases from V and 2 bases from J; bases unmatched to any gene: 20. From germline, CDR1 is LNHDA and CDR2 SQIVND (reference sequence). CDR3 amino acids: CASSILARLGAAGGPYEQYF. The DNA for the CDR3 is TGTGCCAGTAGTATATTGGCCCGGCTGGGAGCGGCGGGGGGACCCTACGAGCAGTACTTC.

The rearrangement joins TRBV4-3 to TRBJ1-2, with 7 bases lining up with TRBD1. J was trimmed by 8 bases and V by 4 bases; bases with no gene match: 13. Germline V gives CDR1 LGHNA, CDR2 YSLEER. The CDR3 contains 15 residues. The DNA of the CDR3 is TGCGCCAGCAGCCCCCCCGGGACAGTTCCCATGGGCTACACCTTC. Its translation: CASSPPGTVPMGYTF.

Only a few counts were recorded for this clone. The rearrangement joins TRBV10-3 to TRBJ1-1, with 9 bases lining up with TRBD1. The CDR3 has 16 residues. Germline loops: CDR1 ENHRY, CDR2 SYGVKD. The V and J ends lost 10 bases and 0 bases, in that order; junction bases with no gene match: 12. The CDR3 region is CASEPGTGPMNTEAFF. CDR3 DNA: TGTGCCAGCGAACCCGGGACAGGGCCCATGAACACTGAAGCTTTCTTT.

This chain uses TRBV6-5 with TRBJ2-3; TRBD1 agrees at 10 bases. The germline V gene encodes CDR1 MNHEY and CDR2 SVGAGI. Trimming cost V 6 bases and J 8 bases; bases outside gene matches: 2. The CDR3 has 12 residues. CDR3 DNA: TGTGCCAGCAGATGGACAGGGGGTACGCAGTATTTT. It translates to CASRWTGGTQYF.

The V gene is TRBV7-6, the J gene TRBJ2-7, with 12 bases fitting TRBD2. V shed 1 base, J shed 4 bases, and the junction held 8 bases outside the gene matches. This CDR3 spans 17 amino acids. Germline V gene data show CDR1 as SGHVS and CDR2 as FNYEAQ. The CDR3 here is CASSLEGLAGGLYEQYF. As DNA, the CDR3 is TGTGCCAGCAGCTTAGAGGGTCTAGCGGGGGGGCTTTACGAGCAGTACTTC.

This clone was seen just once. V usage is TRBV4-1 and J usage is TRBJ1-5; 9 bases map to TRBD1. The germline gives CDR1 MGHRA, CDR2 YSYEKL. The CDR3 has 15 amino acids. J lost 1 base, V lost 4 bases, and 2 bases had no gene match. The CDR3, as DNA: TGCGCCAGCAGCCTGACAGGGGGAAGCAATCAGCCCCAGCATTTT. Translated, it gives CASSLTGGSNQPQHF.

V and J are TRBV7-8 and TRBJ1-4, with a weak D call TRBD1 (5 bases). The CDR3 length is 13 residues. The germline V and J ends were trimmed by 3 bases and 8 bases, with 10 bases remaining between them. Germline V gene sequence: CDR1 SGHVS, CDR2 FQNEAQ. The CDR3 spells CASSLGGGEKLFF. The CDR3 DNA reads TGTGCCAGCAGCTTGGGGGGTGGGGAAAAACTGTTTTTT.

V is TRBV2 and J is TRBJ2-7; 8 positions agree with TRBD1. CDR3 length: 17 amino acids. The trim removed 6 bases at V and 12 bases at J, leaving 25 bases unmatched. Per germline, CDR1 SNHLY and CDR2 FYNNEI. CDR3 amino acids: CASRTGTGTLPLLRLYF. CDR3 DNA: TGTGCCAGCAGAACTGGGACAGGTACCCTACCCCTACTAAGGTTGTACTTC.

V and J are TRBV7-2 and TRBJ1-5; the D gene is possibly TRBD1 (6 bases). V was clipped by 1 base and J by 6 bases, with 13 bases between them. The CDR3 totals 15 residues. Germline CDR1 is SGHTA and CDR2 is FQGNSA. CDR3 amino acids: CASSLVQGSSQPQHF. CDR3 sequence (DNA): TGTGCCAGCAGCTTAGTCCAGGGGTCAAGTCAGCCCCAGCATTTT.

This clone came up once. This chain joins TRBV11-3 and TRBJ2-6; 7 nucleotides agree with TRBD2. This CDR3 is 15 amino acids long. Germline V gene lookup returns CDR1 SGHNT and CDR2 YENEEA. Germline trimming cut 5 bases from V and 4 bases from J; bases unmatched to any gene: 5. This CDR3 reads CASSPAGVGANVLTF. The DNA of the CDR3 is TGTGCCAGCAGCCCCGCGGGGGTCGGGGCCAACGTCCTGACTTTC.

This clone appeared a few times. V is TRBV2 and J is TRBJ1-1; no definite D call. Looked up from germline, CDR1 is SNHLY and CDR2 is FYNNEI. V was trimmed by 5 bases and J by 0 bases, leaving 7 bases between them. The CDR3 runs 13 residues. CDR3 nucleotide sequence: TGTGCCAGCAGTAACGACATGAACACTGAAGCTTTCTTT. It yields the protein CASSNDMNTEAFF.

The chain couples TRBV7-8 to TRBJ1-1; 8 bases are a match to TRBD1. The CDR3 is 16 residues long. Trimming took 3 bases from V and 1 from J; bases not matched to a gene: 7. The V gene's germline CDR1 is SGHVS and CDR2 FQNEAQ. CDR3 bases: TGTGCCAGCAGCTTCAAGGGCGGACAGGGGAACACTGAAGCTTTCTTT. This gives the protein CASSFKGGQGNTEAFF.

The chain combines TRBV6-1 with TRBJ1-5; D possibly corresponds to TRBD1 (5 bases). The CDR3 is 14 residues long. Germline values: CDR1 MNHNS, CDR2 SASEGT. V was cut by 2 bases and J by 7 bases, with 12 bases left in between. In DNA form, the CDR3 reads TGTGCCAGCAGTGAATGGGGGGGGATCCAGCCCCAGCATTTT. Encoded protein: CASSEWGGIQPQHF.

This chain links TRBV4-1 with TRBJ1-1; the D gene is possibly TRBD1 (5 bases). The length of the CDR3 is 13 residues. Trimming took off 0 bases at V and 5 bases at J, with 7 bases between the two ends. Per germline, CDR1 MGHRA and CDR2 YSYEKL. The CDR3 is CASSQEGGTEAFF. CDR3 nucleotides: TGCGCCAGCAGCCAAGAGGGGGGTACTGAAGCTTTCTTT.

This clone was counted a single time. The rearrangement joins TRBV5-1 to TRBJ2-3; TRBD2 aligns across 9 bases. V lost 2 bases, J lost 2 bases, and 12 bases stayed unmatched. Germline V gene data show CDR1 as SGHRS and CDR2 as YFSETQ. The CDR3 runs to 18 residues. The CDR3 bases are TGCGCCAGCAGCTTAGAAAGCGGGGGGACCCCCCACACAGATACGCAGTATTTT. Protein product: CASSLESGGTPHTDTQYF.

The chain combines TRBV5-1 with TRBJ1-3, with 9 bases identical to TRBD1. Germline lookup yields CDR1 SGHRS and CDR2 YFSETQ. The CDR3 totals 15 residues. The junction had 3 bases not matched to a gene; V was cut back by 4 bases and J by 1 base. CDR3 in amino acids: CASSQTGGSGNTIYF. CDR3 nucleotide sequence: TGCGCCAGCAGCCAGACAGGGGGGTCTGGAAACACCATATATTTT.

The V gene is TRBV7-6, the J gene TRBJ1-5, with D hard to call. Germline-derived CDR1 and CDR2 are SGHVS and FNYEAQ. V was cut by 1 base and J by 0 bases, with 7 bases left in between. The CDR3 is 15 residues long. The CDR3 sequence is CASSLGDYSNQPQHF. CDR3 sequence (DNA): TGTGCCAGCAGCTTAGGCGACTATAGCAATCAGCCCCAGCATTTT. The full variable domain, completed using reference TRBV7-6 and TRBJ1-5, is GAGVSQSPRYKVTKRGQDVALRCDPISGHVSLYWYRQALGQGPEFLTYFNYEAQQDKSGLPNDRFSAERPEGSISTLTIQRTEQRDSAMYRCASSLGDYSNQPQHFGDGTRLSIL.